The 7 T cell receptor beta chains below all came from one sample that was sequenced in a study of T cell changes during pregnancy in multiple sclerosis. The assay was immunoSEQ multiplex PCR, and TCRdb's table has in-frame clones only and misses some. Among 85,000 to 100,000 clones listed, about 92% were seen once. The sequenced sample was peripheral blood, obtained after pregnancy. The receptors come from a female donor with multiple sclerosis, enrolled in a pregnancy study.

The chain combines TRBV5-5 with TRBJ1-4; D is uncertain. Trimming removed 3 bases at V and 5 bases at J, with 5 bases between. Per the germline V gene, CDR1 is SGHKS and CDR2 is YYEKEE (reference sequence). The CDR3 spans 12 residues. CDR3 in DNA: TGTGCCAGCAGCTCAATGAATGAAAAACTGTTTTTT. It encodes CASSSMNEKLFF.

The chain couples TRBV9 to TRBJ2-7; the match to TRBD1 covers 9 bases. Germline trimming cut 4 bases from V and 3 bases from J; bases unmatched to any gene: 11. The V gene's germline CDR1 is SGDLS and CDR2 YYNGEE. CDR3 length equals 16 residues. DNA of the CDR3: TGTGCCAGCAGCAGGACCGTGGGACAGGGCGACTACGAGCAGTACTTC. As protein: CASSRTVGQGDYEQYF.

The genes are TRBV6-4 and TRBJ2-5; weak D call: TRBD2 (6 bases). Trimming shortened V by 0 bases and J by 2 bases, and 7 bases separated the two germline ends. Germline V gene lookup returns CDR1 MRHNA and CDR2 SNTAGT. The CDR3 consists of 14 residues. CDR3 nucleotides: TGTGCCAGCAGTGACTCGGCGGGGCAAGAGACCCAGTACTTC. Translation: CASSDSAGQETQYF.

The chain couples TRBV7-9 to TRBJ2-1, with 8 bases aligning to TRBD1. The ends lost 4 bases at V and 2 bases at J; junction bases unmatched: 4. CDR3 size: 15 residues. Germline CDR1 SEHNR, CDR2 FQNEAQ (reference sequence). DNA of the CDR3: TGTGCCAGCAGCTCCGGGACAGGAGCCTACAATGAGCAGTTCTTC. Its protein product is CASSSGTGAYNEQFF.

The V and J genes are TRBV10-3 and TRBJ2-3, with 9 bases that match TRBD1. CDR1 ENHRY and CDR2 SYGVKD come from the germline V gene. Trimming took 7 bases from V and 2 from J; bases not matched to a gene: 4. The length of the CDR3 is 14 residues. As DNA, the CDR3 is TGTGCCATCACCCGGACAGGGGACACAGATACGCAGTATTTT. Protein sequence: CAITRTGDTDTQYF.

This clone was counted a single time. The chain combines TRBV10-3 with TRBJ2-1, with 13 bases aligning to TRBD2. Trimming cost V 4 bases and J 4 bases; bases outside gene matches: 16. Looked up from germline, CDR1 is ENHRY and CDR2 is SYGVKD. The CDR3 loop spans 20 amino acids. This CDR3 is CAISGLLAGGPKWVYNEQFF. The DNA of the CDR3 is TGTGCCATCAGTGGTCTACTAGCGGGAGGGCCTAAATGGGTATACAATGAGCAGTTCTTC.

V usage is TRBV10-1 and J usage is TRBJ2-1; 9 bases match TRBD1. CDR3 length: 15 amino acids. Germline CDR1 reads WNHNN; CDR2 reads SYGVQD (reference sequence). The V gene end was trimmed by 5 bases and the J gene end by 0 bases; junction bases not matched to a gene: 2. CDR3 coding DNA: TGCGCCAGCAGTTTGGACAGGGGCTCCTACAATGAGCAGTTCTTC. Translated: CASSLDRGSYNEQFF.